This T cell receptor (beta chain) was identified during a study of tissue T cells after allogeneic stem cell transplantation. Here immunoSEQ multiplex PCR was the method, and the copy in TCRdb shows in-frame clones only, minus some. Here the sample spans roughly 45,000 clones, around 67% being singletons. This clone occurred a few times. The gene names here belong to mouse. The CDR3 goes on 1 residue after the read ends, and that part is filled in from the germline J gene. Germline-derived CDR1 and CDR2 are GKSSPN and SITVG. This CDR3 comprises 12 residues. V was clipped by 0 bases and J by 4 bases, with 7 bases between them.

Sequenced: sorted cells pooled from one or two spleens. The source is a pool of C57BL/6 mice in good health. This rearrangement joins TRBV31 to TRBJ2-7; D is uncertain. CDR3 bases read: TGTGCCTGGAGTCTAGGACGGTATGAACAGTAC. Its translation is CAWSLGRYEQY. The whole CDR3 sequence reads CAWSLGRYEQYF.